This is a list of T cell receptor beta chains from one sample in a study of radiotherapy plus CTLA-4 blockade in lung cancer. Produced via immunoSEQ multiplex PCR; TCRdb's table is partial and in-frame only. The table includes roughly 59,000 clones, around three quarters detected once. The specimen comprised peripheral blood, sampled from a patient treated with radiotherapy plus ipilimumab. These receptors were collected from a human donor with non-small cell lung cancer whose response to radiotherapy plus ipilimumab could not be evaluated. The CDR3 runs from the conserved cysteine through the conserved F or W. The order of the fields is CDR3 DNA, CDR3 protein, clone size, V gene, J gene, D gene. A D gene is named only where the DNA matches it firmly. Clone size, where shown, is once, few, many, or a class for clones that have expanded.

CDR3nt: TGTGCCAGCAGCTTAGATAGCGGGGGGGGTTCCTACAATGAGCAGTTCTTC
CDR3aa: CASSLDSGGGSYNEQFF
abundance: .
v_gene: TRBV7-9
j_gene: TRBJ2-1
d_gene: TRBD2

CDR3nt: TGTGCCTGGAGTAATCTAGCGGGGGTGTTCGCGAACACCGGGGAGCCGTTTTTT
CDR3aa: CAWSNLAGVFANTGEPFF
abundance: .
v_gene: TRBV30
j_gene: TRBJ2-2
d_gene: TRBD2

CDR3nt: TGTGCCAGCACCCTAGGACAGGGGGTCCCCTACGAGCAGTACTTC
CDR3aa: CASTLGQGVPYEQYF
abundance: .
v_gene: TRBV6-1
j_gene: TRBJ2-7
d_gene: TRBD1

CDR3nt: TGCGCCAGCAGCCAAGACCCTGGGGGTAGCGGGGGTTCCTACAATGAGCAGTTCTTC
CDR3aa: CASSQDPGGSGGSYNEQFF
abundance: once
v_gene: TRBV4-3
j_gene: TRBJ2-1
d_gene: TRBD2

CDR3nt: TGTGCCAGCTCAGACGGGACTAGCGGGGAATACGAGCAGTACTTC
CDR3aa: CASSDGTSGEYEQYF
abundance: .
v_gene: TRBV18
j_gene: TRBJ2-7
d_gene: TRBD2

CDR3nt: TGTGCCAGCAGCTTAACGGGGGGGAACTCTGGAAACACCATATATTTT
CDR3aa: CASSLTGGNSGNTIYF
abundance: few
v_gene: TRBV7-3
j_gene: TRBJ1-3
d_gene: .

CDR3nt: TGTGCCAGCAGCTCCCCCCGGGGTAGCGGGACAGATACGCAGTATTTT
CDR3aa: CASSSPRGSGTDTQYF
abundance: few
v_gene: TRBV5-4
j_gene: TRBJ2-3
d_gene: TRBD2

CDR3nt: TGCGCCAGCAGCTCCCCGGTTCCAGATACGCAGTATTTT
CDR3aa: CASSSPVPDTQYF
abundance: .
v_gene: TRBV5-1
j_gene: TRBJ2-3
d_gene: .

CDR3nt: TGTGGTATTCAGGGATTGGACTATGGCTACACCTTC
CDR3aa: CGIQGLDYGYTF
abundance: .
v_gene: TRBV28
j_gene: TRBJ1-2
d_gene: .

CDR3nt: TGTGCCAGCGGGACAGGGTGGCGGGGCTACACCTTC
CDR3aa: CASGTGWRGYTF
abundance: .
v_gene: TRBV6-5
j_gene: TRBJ1-2
d_gene: TRBD1

CDR3nt: TGCGCCAGCAGCCCCCAGGGGAGGGGCCAAGAGACCCAGTACTTC
CDR3aa: CASSPQGRGQETQYF
abundance: .
v_gene: TRBV5-1
j_gene: TRBJ2-5
d_gene: .

CDR3nt: TGTGCCAGCGGGACAGGCACCTCCTACGAGCAGTACTTC
CDR3aa: CASGTGTSYEQYF
abundance: .
v_gene: TRBV11-2
j_gene: TRBJ2-7
d_gene: TRBD1

CDR3nt: TGTGCCAGCAGTTCAGGGGGCGTATTCTCTGGAAACACCATATATTTT
CDR3aa: CASSSGGVFSGNTIYF
abundance: few
v_gene: TRBV27
j_gene: TRBJ1-3
d_gene: TRBD1

CDR3nt: TGTGCCAGCAGTGAAGTGGGGACAGGGTTGCCCTACGAGCAGTACTTC
CDR3aa: CASSEVGTGLPYEQYF
abundance: few
v_gene: TRBV6-1
j_gene: TRBJ2-7
d_gene: TRBD1

CDR3nt: TGCGCCAGCAGCCCGGGGGGGACTAGGTCGGGCGAGCAGTACTTC
CDR3aa: CASSPGGTRSGEQYF
abundance: medium-sized
v_gene: TRBV5-1
j_gene: TRBJ2-7
d_gene: TRBD2

CDR3nt: TGTGCCTTGTTAACCGGGACAGGGGGCGGGCCTGAAGCTTTCTTT
CDR3aa: CALLTGTGGGPEAFF
abundance: few
v_gene: TRBV30
j_gene: TRBJ1-1
d_gene: TRBD1

CDR3nt: TGTGCCAGCAGTTACTCGCCGCAGGCGAACACCGGGGAGCTGTTTTTT
CDR3aa: CASSYSPQANTGELFF
abundance: .
v_gene: TRBV6-7
j_gene: TRBJ2-2
d_gene: .

CDR3nt: TGTGCCAGCAGTTCCCGTAGCGGGATCAATGAGCAGTTCTTC
CDR3aa: CASSSRSGINEQFF
abundance: .
v_gene: TRBV6-1
j_gene: TRBJ2-1
d_gene: TRBD2

CDR3nt: TGTGCCAGCAGTTTATTAGTGAACACTGAAGCTTTCTTT
CDR3aa: CASSLLVNTEAFF
abundance: .
v_gene: TRBV27
j_gene: TRBJ1-1
d_gene: .

CDR3nt: TGTGCCAGCAGCACAGGGACAGGGGGATACGAGCAGTACTTC
CDR3aa: CASSTGTGGYEQYF
abundance: once
v_gene: TRBV6-6
j_gene: TRBJ2-7
d_gene: TRBD1

CDR3nt: TGTGCCAGCAGCTTCGGGACTAGCGGCTCCTACGAGCAGTACTTC
CDR3aa: CASSFGTSGSYEQYF
abundance: once
v_gene: TRBV5-4
j_gene: TRBJ2-7
d_gene: TRBD2

CDR3nt: TGTGCCAGCAGTGTTGTAGCGGGAGTGGATTTTAACTACAATGAGCAGTTCTTC
CDR3aa: CASSVVAGVDFNYNEQFF
abundance: .
v_gene: TRBV2
j_gene: TRBJ2-1
d_gene: TRBD2

CDR3nt: TGCGCCAGCAGCTTGGGACAGGTGTGGACGGATACGCAGTATTTT
CDR3aa: CASSLGQVWTDTQYF
abundance: .
v_gene: TRBV5-1
j_gene: TRBJ2-3
d_gene: .

CDR3nt: TGTGCCAGCAGCCAAGTCCTGGCTTATAATTCACCCCTCCACTTT
CDR3aa: CASSQVLAYNSPLHF
abundance: once
v_gene: TRBV14
j_gene: TRBJ1-6
d_gene: .

CDR3nt: TGTGCCACCAACCCTTCGGAGGGCCGAGAGCAGTACTTC
CDR3aa: CATNPSEGREQYF
abundance: few
v_gene: TRBV10-3
j_gene: TRBJ2-7
d_gene: .

CDR3nt: TGTGCCAGCAGCTTAGATCCGGGAGCAGGTAATGAGCAGTTCTTC
CDR3aa: CASSLDPGAGNEQFF
abundance: .
v_gene: TRBV11-3
j_gene: TRBJ2-1
d_gene: .

CDR3nt: TGTGCCATCAGTAACGGGGGGACAGATACGCAGTATTTT
CDR3aa: CAISNGGTDTQYF
abundance: .
v_gene: TRBV10-3
j_gene: TRBJ2-3
d_gene: TRBD2

CDR3nt: TGTGCCAGCACGAGAATCGGGAGTAACTATGGCTACACCTTC
CDR3aa: CASTRIGSNYGYTF
abundance: .
v_gene: TRBV6-1
j_gene: TRBJ1-2
d_gene: .

CDR3nt: TGTGCCAGCAGTGACCGAAAACAGGGGGGCACAGATACGCAGTATTTT
CDR3aa: CASSDRKQGGTDTQYF
abundance: .
v_gene: TRBV6-1
j_gene: TRBJ2-3
d_gene: TRBD1

CDR3nt: TGTGCCAGCAGTACCGGACAGGGAAACTCCTACGAGCAGTACTTC
CDR3aa: CASSTGQGNSYEQYF
abundance: .
v_gene: TRBV6-1
j_gene: TRBJ2-7
d_gene: TRBD1

CDR3nt: TGTGCCAGCAGTCAGACAGGGTACGAGCAGTACTTC
CDR3aa: CASSQTGYEQYF
abundance: few
v_gene: TRBV2
j_gene: TRBJ2-7
d_gene: TRBD1

CDR3nt: TGTGCCAGCAGCCCCCGCGTGAAAGATGGCTACACCTTC
CDR3aa: CASSPRVKDGYTF
abundance: .
v_gene: TRBV9
j_gene: TRBJ1-2
d_gene: .

CDR3nt: TGTGCCAGTATCTCGGGACAGGGAGGCAATCAGCCCCAGCATTTT
CDR3aa: CASISGQGGNQPQHF
abundance: .
v_gene: TRBV19
j_gene: TRBJ1-5
d_gene: TRBD1

CDR3nt: TGTGCCAGCATTAGAGCGGGAGGGCCGGGAGATACGCAGTATTTT
CDR3aa: CASIRAGGPGDTQYF
abundance: .
v_gene: TRBV9
j_gene: TRBJ2-3
d_gene: TRBD2

CDR3nt: TGTGCCAGCAGTTTCCTGGGACAGAAAGACTACAATGAGCAGTTCTTC
CDR3aa: CASSFLGQKDYNEQFF
abundance: once
v_gene: TRBV6-6
j_gene: TRBJ2-1
d_gene: TRBD1

CDR3nt: TGTGCCAGCTCACTGGCAGTACAAGAGACCCAGTACTTC
CDR3aa: CASSLAVQETQYF
abundance: .
v_gene: TRBV18
j_gene: TRBJ2-5
d_gene: .

CDR3nt: TGTGCCAGCAGCTCGACAGTCGCTTCCTATGGCTACACCTTC
CDR3aa: CASSSTVASYGYTF
abundance: once
v_gene: TRBV7-2
j_gene: TRBJ1-2
d_gene: .

CDR3nt: TGTGCCACCGCCCGGGACAGACCCAATCAGCCCCAGCATTTT
CDR3aa: CATARDRPNQPQHF
abundance: .
v_gene: TRBV7-8
j_gene: TRBJ1-5
d_gene: TRBD1

CDR3nt: TGTGCCAGCAGTGTCGGACAGGGACCCGTATCCTACGAGCAGTACTTC
CDR3aa: CASSVGQGPVSYEQYF
abundance: once
v_gene: TRBV6-1
j_gene: TRBJ2-7
d_gene: TRBD1

CDR3nt: TGCGCCAGCAGCTTGGCACAGGGCTATGGCTACACCTTC
CDR3aa: CASSLAQGYGYTF
abundance: .
v_gene: TRBV5-1
j_gene: TRBJ1-2
d_gene: .

CDR3nt: TGTGCCAGCAGCTTAGTTGGGGGGGCAGGAGATACGCAGTATTTT
CDR3aa: CASSLVGGAGDTQYF
abundance: .
v_gene: TRBV7-2
j_gene: TRBJ2-3
d_gene: .

CDR3nt: TGTGCCAGCAGCTTAGATTGGGGAGAGGAAAAACTGTTTTTT
CDR3aa: CASSLDWGEEKLFF
abundance: few
v_gene: TRBV7-2
j_gene: TRBJ1-4
d_gene: .

CDR3nt: TGTGCCAGCTCACCACAGGGGGCTGTCGGGGATACGCAGTATTTT
CDR3aa: CASSPQGAVGDTQYF
abundance: .
v_gene: TRBV18
j_gene: TRBJ2-3
d_gene: TRBD1

CDR3nt: TGTGCCAGCAGCTTGATCCAGGGTAATAATTCACCCCTCCACTTT
CDR3aa: CASSLIQGNNSPLHF
abundance: .
v_gene: TRBV5-6
j_gene: TRBJ1-6
d_gene: .

CDR3nt: TGTGCCTGGAGTGTCCGATTGAGTTCTAGCAATCAGCCCCAGCATTTT
CDR3aa: CAWSVRLSSSNQPQHF
abundance: .
v_gene: TRBV30
j_gene: TRBJ1-5
d_gene: .

CDR3nt: TGTGCCAGTAGTATAGACCACCGGGGGGCGATTGGGAATGATCAGTACTTC
CDR3aa: CASSIDHRGAIGNDQYF
abundance: .
v_gene: TRBV19
j_gene: TRBJ2-4
d_gene: .

CDR3nt: TGTGCCAGCAGCACTAAGGCCCTCGGGTCGGATACGCAGTATTTT
CDR3aa: CASSTKALGSDTQYF
abundance: .
v_gene: TRBV7-3
j_gene: TRBJ2-3
d_gene: .

CDR3nt: TGTGCCAGCAGTCCCGGGGACAGGGTCACCGGGGAGCTGTTTTTT
CDR3aa: CASSPGDRVTGELFF
abundance: .
v_gene: TRBV6-5
j_gene: TRBJ2-2
d_gene: TRBD1

CDR3nt: TGTGCCAGCAGCATCTCGGGGGAGTCCTACAATGAGCAGTTCTTC
CDR3aa: CASSISGESYNEQFF
abundance: .
v_gene: TRBV7-6
j_gene: TRBJ2-1
d_gene: .

CDR3nt: TGTGCCAGCAGCTTGCAGGACAGGTTGTTCAGCACAGATACGCAGTATTTT
CDR3aa: CASSLQDRLFSTDTQYF
abundance: many
v_gene: TRBV5-6
j_gene: TRBJ2-3
d_gene: TRBD1

CDR3nt: TGTGCCAGCAGCCAAGATTTTCGACTAGCGGGGAGCTCCAATGAGCAGTTCTTC
CDR3aa: CASSQDFRLAGSSNEQFF
abundance: .
v_gene: TRBV4-2
j_gene: TRBJ2-1
d_gene: TRBD2

CDR3nt: TGCGCCAGCAGCCAAGAGACAGGGTTTACCTACGAGCAGTACTTC
CDR3aa: CASSQETGFTYEQYF
abundance: .
v_gene: TRBV4-1
j_gene: TRBJ2-7
d_gene: TRBD1

CDR3nt: TGTGCCAGCAGCACACGGACAGGGGGCTGGACTGAAGCTTTCTTT
CDR3aa: CASSTRTGGWTEAFF
abundance: .
v_gene: TRBV11-2
j_gene: TRBJ1-1
d_gene: TRBD1

CDR3nt: TGTGCCAGCAGTTACGCGGGGACCACCGGGGAGCTGTTTTTT
CDR3aa: CASSYAGTTGELFF
abundance: .
v_gene: TRBV6-6
j_gene: TRBJ2-2
d_gene: .

CDR3nt: TGTGCCAGCAGCTTCGGACTAGCGGGAGTGTCCTACGAGCAGTACTTC
CDR3aa: CASSFGLAGVSYEQYF
abundance: .
v_gene: TRBV7-8
j_gene: TRBJ2-7
d_gene: TRBD2